This entry concerns a single T cell receptor (beta chain). Its antigen specificity is not known. No base-level quality is on record; no much larger clone is a single base apart. These data come from a study of shared clonotypes between healthy human individuals (dated by TCRdb to the early 2020s). For the study in its entirety: A few men and two women, aged 18 to 49 years, made up the cohort. Libraries were prepared and TCR repertoires were sequenced by different laboratories using diverse techniques, in order to increase sequencing depth and limit assay-specific biases. Between about 0.94 and 8.9 billion PBMCs per donor were obtained by leukapheresis. Blood TCR repertoires of four to six healthy adults were deeply sequenced to estimate repertoire size and the extent of clonotype sharing between individuals. Per donor, three plates each were used for CD4 naive and CD4 memory, two for CD8 naive, and one for CD8 memory.

From the cysteine through the phenylalanine, the CDR3 covers 18 amino acids. CDR3 DNA is the only sequence kept; it has 54 bases, read in frame from the first base. Per the germline V gene, SGHRS is the CDR1 and YFSETQ is the CDR2. Trimming takes 4 bases off V and 3 bases off J; junction bases not matched to a gene: 11. Using the deep immunoSEQ assay, TCR CDR3 regions were amplified from genomic DNA by multiplex PCR. Extracted genomic DNA from each cell subset was distributed evenly across all wells of several immunoSEQ 96-well plates, and each plate was treated as a replicate. For sorted subsets, 150 to 200 ng genomic DNA, equal to about 30,000 T cell genomes, was loaded into each replicate PCR. Purified libraries were quantified with a Qubit 3.0 fluorometer, sized on a Bioanalyzer 2100, and re-quantified with the KAPA Library Quantification kit. A separate single-read 150-cycle Illumina NextSeq 550 flow cell was used to sequence each immunoSEQ 96-well plate. On the authors' methods: Because only junctional sequences without quality scores were contained in the immunoSEQ output, filtering matching that applied to full-length reads could not be performed. Sequences were annotated with PyIR, a Python wrapper for IgBLAST v1.9, and V/J genes and CDR3 were assigned using IMGT germline references. Reads were removed for weak V/J assignments (E-value above 1e-6), missing CDR3, stop codons, out-of-frame junctions, or ambiguous translated residues. A V3J clonotype was defined by an identical inferred V gene, J gene, and CDR3 amino acid sequence. The percentage overlap between two repertoires was calculated by dividing the number of shared unique clonotypes by the size of the smaller repertoire. Richness of each repertoire was evaluated using RTK rarefaction, the Chao1 estimator, and Recon v2.1 estimates of unobserved clonotypes. Generation probabilities for all TCRbeta clonotypes obtained by the gDNA method from a few donors were computed using OLGA. TCRdb stores this immuneACCESS table with in-frame sequences only. Part of the clones is absent; in the studies checked, under half of the shortfall reflects unresolved V genes, and no reason is known for the rest. V and J calls and clone size are as listed in that table; D and trimming were resolved from the DNA. Here the sample has some 1,100,000 clones; around 82% occur a single time. About 0.52% of the sample lies in the top ten.

Healthy HIV-negative adults with no recently reported acute infections or vaccinations were included as donors. Every donor was a Caucasian adult residing in Nashville, Tennessee, USA. CD4+ T cells were enriched by magnetic negative selection; naive cells were then positively selected on CD45RA, and the negative fraction formed the memory subset. Blood was obtained by leukapheresis, after which PBMCs were separated by Ficoll-Histopaque density gradient centrifugation and cryopreserved in liquid nitrogen vapor phase. Analytical flow cytometry was used to check the purity and quantity of every magnetically sorted T cell population. Genomic DNA was isolated from each sorted fraction and quantified by UV absorbance on a Nanodrop 2000c. Overall results and qualifications from the work: Naive subsets generally had larger estimated clonotype richness than memory subsets. Even with the large sequencing depth, rarefaction of the sorted-subset datasets indicated that sequencing was incomplete. Sampling was restricted to blood, and TCR repertoires in tissues likely differ from the TCR repertoires found in blood. Pairwise subsampling led to the expectation that sequencing depth would affect the degree of clonotype sharing among donors. Compared with non-shared clonotypes, the clonotypes found in all four sorted-subset donors had higher generation probabilities. Because the study included only a small number of donors, the genetic and exposure-history diversity represented was limited. When a handful of donors were compared, the shared fraction of clonotypes was 5% to 6.5% for naive CD4, roughly 3.4% for naive CD8, 2.3% for memory CD4, and 0.4% for memory CD8.

The sequencing sample was made of memory CD4+ T cells from PBMCs. Interpreted using the paper, the cell subset or site label stands for: CD45RA-negative fraction. The rearrangement joined TRBV5-1 to TRBJ2-3, and 13 junctional nucleotides match TRBD2. The clonotype comes from a man aged 18 to 35 in good health. Some clones in this sample may be carry-over from other donors' samples. The DNA sequence is as follows: TGCGCCAGCAGCCTAACTAGCGGGAGGGGAAGTGGTACAGATACGCAGTATTTT. Its coded protein is CASSLTSGRGSGTDTQYF.